The source of this TCR beta chain is a study of graft-versus-host responses after intestinal transplantation. Measured with immunoSEQ multiplex PCR; TCRdb has only the in-frame clones, and not every one. The repertoire consists of nearly 45,000 clones, with 91% occurring once and the leading ten covering about 4.4%. This CDR3 spans 15 amino acids. Germline values: CDR1 SGDLS, CDR2 YYNGEE. The V and J ends lost 0 bases and 6 bases, in that order; junction bases with no gene match: 3. The starting material was PBMCs, obtained 524 days after transplant. J is TRBJ2-1 and V is TRBV9; 10 nucleotides agree with TRBD1. The receptor's source is a human patient who received an intestinal transplant, so some T cells may come from the graft donor. The CDR3 loop reads CASSVARDRGNEQFF. The CDR3 region has the DNA TGTGCCAGCAGCGTAGCCCGGGACAGGGGCAATGAGCAGTTCTTC.